Below, one T cell receptor (beta chain) is given with its context. The antigen remains unidentified. A much larger clone sits a single nucleotide away, making a read error possible. TCRdb re-called the RT-PCR reads with MiXCR, one entry per CDR3 protein. Of around 580,000 distinct CDR3 sequences in the sample, 12% were seen once. The sample originates from a study of response to subunit inactivated influenza vaccine. Overall study results and limits: Authors suggested few new T cells are recruited by each seasonal influenza vaccination.

Trimming cost V 5 bases and J 2 bases, with 9 bases left between them. This CDR3 is built from 13 residues. Germline CDR1 is KGHSH and CDR2 is LQKENI. The rearrangement uses TRBV18 and TRBJ2-5; perhaps TRBD1 as D (7 bases). The specimen comprised PBMCs from blood, sampled on the day of vaccination. The sequence was obtained from a man between 50 and 59 years old who received an inactivated influenza vaccine. Here the CDR3 DNA reads TGTGCCAGCTCAGCGGGACAGCAAGAGACCCAGTACTTC. It translates to CASSAGQQETQYF.